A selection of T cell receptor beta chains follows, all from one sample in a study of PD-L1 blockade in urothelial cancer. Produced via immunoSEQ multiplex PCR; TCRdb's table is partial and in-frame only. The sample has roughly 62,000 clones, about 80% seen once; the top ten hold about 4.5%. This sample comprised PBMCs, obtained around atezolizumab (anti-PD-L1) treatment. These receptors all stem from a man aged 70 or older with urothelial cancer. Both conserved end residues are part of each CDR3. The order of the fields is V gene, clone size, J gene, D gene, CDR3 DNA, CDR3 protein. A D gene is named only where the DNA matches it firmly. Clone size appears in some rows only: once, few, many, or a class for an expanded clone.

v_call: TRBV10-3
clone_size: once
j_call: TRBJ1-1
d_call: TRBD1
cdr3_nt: TGTGCCATCAGTGGGACAGGGCGCGGGGGCACTGAAGCTTTCTTT
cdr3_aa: CAISGTGRGGTEAFF

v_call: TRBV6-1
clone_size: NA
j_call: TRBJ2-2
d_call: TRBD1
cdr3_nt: TGTGCCAGCAGTGAAGCACGGGGAAAAGGACAGGGTTTCGCCGGGGAGCTGTTTTTT
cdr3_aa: CASSEARGKGQGFAGELFF

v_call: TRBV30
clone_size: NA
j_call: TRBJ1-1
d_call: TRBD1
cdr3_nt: TGTGCCTGGACCCGGCCTGGACAGGGGCAGAGCGCTGAAGCTTTCTTT
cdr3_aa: CAWTRPGQGQSAEAFF

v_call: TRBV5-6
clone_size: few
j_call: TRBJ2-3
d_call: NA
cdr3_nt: TGTGCCAGCAGCCCCCGAACAGGAGACACAGATACGCAGTATTTT
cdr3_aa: CASSPRTGDTDTQYF

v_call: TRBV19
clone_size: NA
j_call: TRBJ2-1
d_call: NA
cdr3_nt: TGTGCCAGTAGTATGACTAGGGACCCCTACAATGAGCAGTTCTTC
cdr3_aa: CASSMTRDPYNEQFF

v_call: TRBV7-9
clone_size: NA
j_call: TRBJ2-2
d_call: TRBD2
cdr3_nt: TGTGCCAGCAGCTTCTCCGGGACTAGCGGGGGGCTCACCGGGGAGCTGTTTTTT
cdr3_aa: CASSFSGTSGGLTGELFF

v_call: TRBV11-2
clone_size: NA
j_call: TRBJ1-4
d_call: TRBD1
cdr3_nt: TGTGCCAGCAGCCACTCCGGGACAGGGGACGAAAAACTGTTTTTT
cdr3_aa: CASSHSGTGDEKLFF

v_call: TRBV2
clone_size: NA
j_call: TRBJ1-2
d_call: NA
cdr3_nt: TGTGCCAGCAGTGCGCCCAGCGCTAACTATGGCTACACCTTC
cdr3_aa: CASSAPSANYGYTF

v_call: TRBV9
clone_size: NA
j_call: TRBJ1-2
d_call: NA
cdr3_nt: TGTGCCAGCAGCCCTCCCAACTATGGCTACACCTTC
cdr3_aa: CASSPPNYGYTF

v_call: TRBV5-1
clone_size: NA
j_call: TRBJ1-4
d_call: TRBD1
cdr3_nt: TGCGCCAGCAGACTTACAGGGGGCGTCGATGAAAAACTGTTTTTT
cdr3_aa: CASRLTGGVDEKLFF

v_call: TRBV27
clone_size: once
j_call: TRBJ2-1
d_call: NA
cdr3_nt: TGTGCCAGCAGTTTTTTAGGACAGAACAATGAGCAGTTCTTC
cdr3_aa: CASSFLGQNNEQFF

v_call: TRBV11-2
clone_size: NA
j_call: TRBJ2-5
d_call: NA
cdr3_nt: TGTGCCAGCAGCTACGGGACACTAGAGACCCAGTACTTC
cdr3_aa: CASSYGTLETQYF

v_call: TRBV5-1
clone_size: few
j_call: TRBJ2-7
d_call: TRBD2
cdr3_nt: TGCGCCAGCAGCCCCAGGACTAGCGGGTTTAGCTCCTACGAGCAGTACTTC
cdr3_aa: CASSPRTSGFSSYEQYF

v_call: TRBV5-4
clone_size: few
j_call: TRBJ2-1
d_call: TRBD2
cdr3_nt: TGTGCCAGCAGCTTGCGACTAGCGGATTACAATGAGCAGTTCTTC
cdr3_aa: CASSLRLADYNEQFF

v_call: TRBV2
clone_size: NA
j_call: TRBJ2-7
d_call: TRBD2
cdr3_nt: TGTGCCAGCAGTGTTGAGCGGGATCCCTCTAGGGAGCAGTACTTC
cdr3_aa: CASSVERDPSREQYF

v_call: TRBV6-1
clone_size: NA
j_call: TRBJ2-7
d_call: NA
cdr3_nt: TGTGCCAGCAGGAGCGGCGAGCAGTACTTC
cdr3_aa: CASRSGEQYF

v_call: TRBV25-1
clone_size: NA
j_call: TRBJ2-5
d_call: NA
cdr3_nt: TGTGCCAGCAGTGAAGGGGGGGGCGAGACAAAGACCCAGTACTTC
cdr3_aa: CASSEGGGETKTQYF

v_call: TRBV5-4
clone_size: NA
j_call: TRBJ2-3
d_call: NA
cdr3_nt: TGTGCCAGCAGCTTGGCGGTCACAGATACGCAGTATTTT
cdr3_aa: CASSLAVTDTQYF

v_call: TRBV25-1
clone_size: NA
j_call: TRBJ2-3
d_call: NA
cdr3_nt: TGTGCCAGCAGTCGAGGCACAGATACGCAGTATTTT
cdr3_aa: CASSRGTDTQYF

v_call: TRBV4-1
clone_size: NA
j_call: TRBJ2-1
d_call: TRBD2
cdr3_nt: TGCGCCAGCAGCTCACGCGGGAGTGTGGAGGACAATGAGCAGTTCTTC
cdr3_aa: CASSSRGSVEDNEQFF

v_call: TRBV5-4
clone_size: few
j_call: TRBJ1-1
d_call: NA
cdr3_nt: TGTGCCAGCAGTCCCCGCGTTGGGAACACTGAAGCTTTCTTT
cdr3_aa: CASSPRVGNTEAFF

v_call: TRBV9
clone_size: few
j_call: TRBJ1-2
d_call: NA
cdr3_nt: TGTGCCAGCAGCGTAGGGGCGACCGGTGACTATGGCTACACCTTC
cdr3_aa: CASSVGATGDYGYTF

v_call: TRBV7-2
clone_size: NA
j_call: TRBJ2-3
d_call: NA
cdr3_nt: TGTGCCAGCAGCTTATCCGAGGGAGTCACGCAGTATTTT
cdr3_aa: CASSLSEGVTQYF

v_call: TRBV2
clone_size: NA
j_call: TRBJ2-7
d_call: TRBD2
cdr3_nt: TGTGCCGGGAGAGCGGGAAACTCCTACGAGCAGTACTTC
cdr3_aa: CAGRAGNSYEQYF

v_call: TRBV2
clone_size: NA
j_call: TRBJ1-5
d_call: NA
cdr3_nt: TGTGCCAGCAGTGAACAGGGCCTCTCCGGGCAGCCCCAGCATTTT
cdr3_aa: CASSEQGLSGQPQHF

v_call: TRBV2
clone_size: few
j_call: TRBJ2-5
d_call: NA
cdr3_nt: TGTGCCAGCAGGCTACAGGTTGTACAAGAGACCCAGTACTTC
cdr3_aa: CASRLQVVQETQYF

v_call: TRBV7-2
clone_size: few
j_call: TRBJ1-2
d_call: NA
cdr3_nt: TGTGCCAGCAGCTTAGGAGGCGGGACGGGCTATGGCTACACCTTC
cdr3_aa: CASSLGGGTGYGYTF

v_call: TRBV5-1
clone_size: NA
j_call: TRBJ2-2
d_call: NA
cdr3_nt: TGCGCCAGCAGCTTGGAGCCCCTCACCGGGGAGCTGTTTTTT
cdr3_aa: CASSLEPLTGELFF

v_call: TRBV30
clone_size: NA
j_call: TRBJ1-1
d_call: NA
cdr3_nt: TGTGCCTGGAGTGTGAGCCTGCAGAACACTGAAGCTTTCTTT
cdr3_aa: CAWSVSLQNTEAFF

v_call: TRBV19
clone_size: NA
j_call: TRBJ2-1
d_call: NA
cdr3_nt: TGTGCCAGTAGTATAGCGGCTAGCTCCTACAATGAGCAGTTCTTC
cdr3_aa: CASSIAASSYNEQFF

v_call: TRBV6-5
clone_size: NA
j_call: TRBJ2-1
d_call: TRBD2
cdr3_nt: TGTGCCAGCAGTTTGGGACTAGCGGGAGTTGGAAATGAGCAGTTCTTC
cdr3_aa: CASSLGLAGVGNEQFF